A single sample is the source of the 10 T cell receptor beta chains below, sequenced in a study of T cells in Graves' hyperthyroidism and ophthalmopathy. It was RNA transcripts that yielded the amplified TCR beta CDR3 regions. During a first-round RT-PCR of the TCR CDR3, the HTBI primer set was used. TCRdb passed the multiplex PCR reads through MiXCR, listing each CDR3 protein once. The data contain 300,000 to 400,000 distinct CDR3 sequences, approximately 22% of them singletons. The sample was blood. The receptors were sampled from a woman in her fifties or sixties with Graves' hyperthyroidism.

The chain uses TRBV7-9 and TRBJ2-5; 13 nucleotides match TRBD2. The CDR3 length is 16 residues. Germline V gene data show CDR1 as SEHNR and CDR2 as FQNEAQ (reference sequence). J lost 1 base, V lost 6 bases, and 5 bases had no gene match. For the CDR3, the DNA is TGTGCCAGCAGGAGGGGACTAGCGGGGACCCAAGAGACCCAGTACTTC. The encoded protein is CASRRGLAGTQETQYF.

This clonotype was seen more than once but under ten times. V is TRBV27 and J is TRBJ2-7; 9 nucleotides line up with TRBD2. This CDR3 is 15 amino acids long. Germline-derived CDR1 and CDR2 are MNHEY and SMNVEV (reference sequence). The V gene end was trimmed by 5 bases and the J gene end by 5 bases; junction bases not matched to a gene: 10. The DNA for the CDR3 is TGTGCCAGCAGTCCCCTTAGCGGGAGCGTCAACGAGCAGTACTTC. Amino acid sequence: CASSPLSGSVNEQYF.

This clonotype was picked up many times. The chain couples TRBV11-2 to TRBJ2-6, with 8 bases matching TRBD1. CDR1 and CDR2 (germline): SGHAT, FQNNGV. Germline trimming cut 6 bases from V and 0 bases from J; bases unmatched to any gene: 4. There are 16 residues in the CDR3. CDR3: CASSQGALSGANVLTF. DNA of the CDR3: TGTGCCAGCAGTCAGGGGGCCCTCTCTGGGGCCAACGTCCTGACTTTC.

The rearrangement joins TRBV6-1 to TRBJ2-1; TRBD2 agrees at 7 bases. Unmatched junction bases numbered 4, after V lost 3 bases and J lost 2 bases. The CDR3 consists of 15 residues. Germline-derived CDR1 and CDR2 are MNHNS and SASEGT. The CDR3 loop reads CASSEWEGAYNEQFF. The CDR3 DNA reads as TGTGCCAGCAGTGAGTGGGAGGGAGCCTACAATGAGCAGTTCTTC.

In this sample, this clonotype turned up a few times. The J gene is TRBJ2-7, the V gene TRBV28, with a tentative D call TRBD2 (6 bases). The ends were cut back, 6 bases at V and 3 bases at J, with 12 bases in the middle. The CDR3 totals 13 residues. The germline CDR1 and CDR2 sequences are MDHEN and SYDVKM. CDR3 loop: CASRRDSFYEQYF. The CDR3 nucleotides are TGTGCCAGCAGGAGGGACTCTTTCTACGAGCAGTACTTC.

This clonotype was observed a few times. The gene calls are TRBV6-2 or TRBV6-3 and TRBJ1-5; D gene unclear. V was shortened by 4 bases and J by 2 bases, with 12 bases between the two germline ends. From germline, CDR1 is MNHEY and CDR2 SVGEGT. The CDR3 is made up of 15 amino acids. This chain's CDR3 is CASSFVATGNQPQHF. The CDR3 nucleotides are TGTGCCAGCAGTTTCGTCGCCACGGGCAATCAGCCCCAGCATTTT.

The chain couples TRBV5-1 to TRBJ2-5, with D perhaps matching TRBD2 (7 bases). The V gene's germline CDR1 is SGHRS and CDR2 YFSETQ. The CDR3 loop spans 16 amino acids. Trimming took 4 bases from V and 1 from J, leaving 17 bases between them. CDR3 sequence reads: CASSLRTRGAQETQYF. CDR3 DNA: TGCGCCAGCAGCCTCCGGACTAGGGGGGCCCAAGAGACCCAGTACTTC.

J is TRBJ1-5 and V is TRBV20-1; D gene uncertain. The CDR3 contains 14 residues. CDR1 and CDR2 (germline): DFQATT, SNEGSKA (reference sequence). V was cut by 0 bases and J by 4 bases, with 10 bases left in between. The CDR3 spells CSARDIQRNQPQHF. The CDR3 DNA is TGCAGTGCTAGAGATATACAGAGGAATCAGCCCCAGCATTTT.

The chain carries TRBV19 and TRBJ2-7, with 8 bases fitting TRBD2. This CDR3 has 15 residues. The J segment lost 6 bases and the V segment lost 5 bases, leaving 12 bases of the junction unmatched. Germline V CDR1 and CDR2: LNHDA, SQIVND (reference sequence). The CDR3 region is CASSPRSGGQGEQYF. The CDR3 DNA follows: TGTGCCAGTAGTCCTCGTTCGGGGGGGCAAGGCGAGCAGTACTTC.

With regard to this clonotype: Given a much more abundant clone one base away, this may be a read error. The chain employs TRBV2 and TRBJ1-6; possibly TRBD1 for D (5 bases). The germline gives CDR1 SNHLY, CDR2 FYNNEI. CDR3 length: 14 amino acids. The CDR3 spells CVSIRDASNSPLHF. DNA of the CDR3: TGTGTCAGCATCCGGGACGCATCAAATTCACCCCTCCACTTT.